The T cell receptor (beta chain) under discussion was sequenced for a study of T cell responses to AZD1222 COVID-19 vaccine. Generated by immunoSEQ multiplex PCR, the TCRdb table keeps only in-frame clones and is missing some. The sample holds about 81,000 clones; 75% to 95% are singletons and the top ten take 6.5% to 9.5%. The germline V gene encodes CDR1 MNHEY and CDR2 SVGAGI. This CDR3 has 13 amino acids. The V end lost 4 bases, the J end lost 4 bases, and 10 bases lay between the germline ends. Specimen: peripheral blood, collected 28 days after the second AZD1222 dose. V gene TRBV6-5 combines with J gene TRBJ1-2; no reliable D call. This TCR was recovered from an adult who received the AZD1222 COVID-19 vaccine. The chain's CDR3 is CASSLAGVYGYTF. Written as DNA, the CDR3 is TGTGCCAGCAGTTTAGCCGGGGTCTATGGCTACACCTTC.